This T cell receptor beta chain appears in the sequencing data of a study of blood T cell repertoires in COVID-19 (TCRdb year 2020). Background on the whole study: Collaborator samples came from the United States, Italy and Spain and covered acute and convalescent phases of COVID-19. The material from the prospective study consisted of cDNA or gDNA derived from T cells, B-cell-depleted T cells, or PBMCs. Deeply sampled blood TCRbeta repertoires from subjects exposed to, actively infected with, or recovered from COVID-19 were included in the dataset. The repertoires were released in a freely available public database meant as a resource for research on the immune response to SARS-CoV-2. Samples were obtained from the ongoing ImmuneRACE study (first 160 participants) and from 1,254 subjects provided by 6 global collaborators. The sample metadata nearly always contained a de-identified subject ID, COVID-19 status, age in years and sex. Where available, HLA class I and class II types were taken from metadata supplied by the sample provider and were not determined by assay-based typing.

TCRbeta CDR3 regions were amplified from genomic DNA using the immunoSEQ Assay, a bias-controlled multiplex PCR. On the study's bioinformatics: Nucleated cell counts per sample were estimated from amplification of reference gene primers within the assay. Sequence reads were collapsed and filtered to measure the absolute abundance of every unique TCRbeta CDR3 rearrangement. Productive Simpson clonality was computed per sample as the square root of Simpson's diversity index over productive rearrangements. TCRdb holds this immuneACCESS table with in-frame rearrangements only. Some clones are missing; in checked studies, unresolved V genes explain under half, and the rest has no known cause. V and J calls and clone size are given by that table; D and trimming were obtained from the DNA. Within this sample are some 220,000 clones, with 80% to 85% of them counted one time only. 4% to 6% of the sample comes from the top ten.

With respect to this clone: This receptor's antigen is unknown. No quality values exist for individual bases; no much larger clone is one base distant.

Results the study describes overall, beyond this receptor: How much clinical and demographic metadata was included differed by source and by participant, and the metadata was provided uncurated.

Samples from volunteer blood donors who had recovered from COVID-19 were contributed by a second Seattle source. The collaborating institutions used their own protocols to collect whole blood in K2EDTA tubes. For TCRbeta analysis, collaborators shipped samples as frozen whole blood, isolated PBMCs, or DNA extracted from either of those sample types. This sequence was found in an older woman who had recovered from COVID-19. Source material: peripheral blood.

The DNA sequence is TGTGCCAGCAGCTTAGCTGGGCTGATTAATTCACCCCTCCACTTT. Translated, it reads CASSLAGLINSPLHF. This receptor chain uses TRBV7-9 and TRBJ1-6; the D gene is not confidently resolved. Cut back by 0 bases and 6 bases, the V and J ends lie 9 bases apart. As encoded in the germline V gene (reference sequence), CDR1 is SEHNR while CDR2 is FQNEAQ. Measured from the cysteine to the phenylalanine, the CDR3 is 15 residues long. Here the CDR3 DNA is all that survives: 45 bases in frame from base 1.